This T cell receptor (beta chain) was obtained from a study of blood T cell repertoires in COVID-19. Study at large: Sites across the United States, Italy and Spain contributed samples from acute and convalescent COVID-19. PBMCs, B-cell-depleted T cells, or T cells were the source of the cDNA or gDNA that made up the material.

This clone has only a few counts. Data came from immunoSEQ multiplex PCR; TCRdb stores just in-frame clones and leaves some out. The sample lists some 50,000 clones; roughly nine tenths were seen once. Germline CDR1 and CDR2: WSHSY and SAAADI. CDR3 size: 15 residues. V gave up 6 bases and J gave up 5 bases; unmatched junction bases: 8. The sequenced sample consisted of peripheral blood. The source is a woman between 65 and 79 years old with active COVID-19. V and J are TRBV10-2 and TRBJ2-3, with TRBD1 matching over 10 bases. CDR3 nucleotide sequence: TGCGCCAGCAGCGACGGACAGGGGGGTTTAGATACGCAGTATTTT. Its translation is CASSDGQGGLDTQYF.